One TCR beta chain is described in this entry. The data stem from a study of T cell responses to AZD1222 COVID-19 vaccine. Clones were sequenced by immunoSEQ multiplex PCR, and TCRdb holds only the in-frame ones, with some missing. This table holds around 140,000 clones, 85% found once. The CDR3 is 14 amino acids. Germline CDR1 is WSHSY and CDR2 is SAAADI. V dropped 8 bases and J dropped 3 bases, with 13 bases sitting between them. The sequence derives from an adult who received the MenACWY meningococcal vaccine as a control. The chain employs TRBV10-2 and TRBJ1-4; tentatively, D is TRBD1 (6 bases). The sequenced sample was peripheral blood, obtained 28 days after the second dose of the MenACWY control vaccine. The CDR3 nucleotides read TGCGCCAGCCTGGACAGTTCCTCTAATGAAAAACTGTTTTTT. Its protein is CASLDSSSNEKLFF.